This TCR beta chain was recorded in a study of blood T cell repertoires in COVID-19. Study background: Italy, Spain and the United States were the sources of the convalescent and acute COVID-19 samples. Nucleic acid was either cDNA or gDNA, and it came from T cells, B-cell-depleted T cells, or PBMCs.

In the source study's methods: Estimates of nucleated cell counts were drawn from the amplification of reference gene primers. TCRdb keeps only in-frame clones here, not all; method: immunoSEQ multiplex PCR. V and J calls and clone size are as listed in that table; D and trimming were resolved from the DNA. The repertoire consists of roughly 250,000 clones, with about 86% occurring once and the leading ten covering more than 6.5%. J gave up 7 bases and V 8 bases, and 12 bases lay outside the gene matches. There are 13 residues in the CDR3. The V gene's germline CDR1 is SQVTM and CDR2 ANQGSEA. This sequence joins TRBV29-1 and TRBJ1-1; 8 positions match TRBD1. The sequence came from a man in his forties with active or convalescent COVID-19. Input material: peripheral blood. The CDR3 sequence is CSTIRTGLGEAFF. The CDR3 DNA is TGCAGCACCATTCGGACAGGGCTTGGTGAAGCTTTCTTT.